This T cell receptor (beta chain) appears in the sequencing data of a study of T cells in Graves' hyperthyroidism and ophthalmopathy. Turning to the study itself: Specimen type is peripheral blood, collected at initial diagnosis prior to any treatment. Study outcomes and limitations: A 13 V-J signature model discriminated ophthalmopathy versus stable hyperthyroidism.

As concerns this clonotype: What it recognizes is unknown.

Lactation, pregnancy, other autoimmune disease or uncontrolled infection excluded patients. The authors obtained PBMCs from over 7.5 ml of fresh peripheral blood. TCR beta CDR3 regions were amplified from RNA transcripts. Carried out on the TCR CDR3, a first-round RT-PCR used the HTBI primer set. Each CDR3 protein is one row after TCRdb ran MiXCR on the multiplex PCR reads. The sample shows hundreds of thousands of distinct CDR3 sequences, 35% of them seen only once. Sequenced input: blood. The source of this sequence is a woman aged 40-49 years with Graves' hyperthyroidism.

The CDR3 is CASRTDRSYEQYF. The CDR3 DNA sequence: TGTGCCAGCAGAACGGACCGTTCCTACGAGCAGTACTTC. The chain joins TRBV27 to TRBJ2-7; D is unresolved. The germline gives CDR1 MNHEY, CDR2 SMNVEV (reference sequence). V shed 6 bases and J shed 1 base, with 10 bases lying between them. The CDR3 is 13 amino acids.